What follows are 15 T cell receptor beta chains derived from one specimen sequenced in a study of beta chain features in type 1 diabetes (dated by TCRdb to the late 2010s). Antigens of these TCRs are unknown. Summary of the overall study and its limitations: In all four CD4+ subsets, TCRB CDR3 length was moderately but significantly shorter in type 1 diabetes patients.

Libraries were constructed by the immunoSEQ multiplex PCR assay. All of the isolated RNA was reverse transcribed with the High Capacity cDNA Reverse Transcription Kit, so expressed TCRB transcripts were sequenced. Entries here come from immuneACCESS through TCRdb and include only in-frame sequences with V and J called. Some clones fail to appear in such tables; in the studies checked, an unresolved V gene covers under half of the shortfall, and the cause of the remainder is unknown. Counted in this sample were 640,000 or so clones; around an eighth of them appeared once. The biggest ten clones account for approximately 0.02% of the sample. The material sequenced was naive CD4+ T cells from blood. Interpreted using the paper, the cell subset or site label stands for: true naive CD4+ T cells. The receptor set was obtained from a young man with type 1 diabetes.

The CDR3 nucleotides read TGTGCCAGCACCCCCGGGGGACAGGGTATCTACGAGCAGTACTTC. It specifies CASTPGGQGIYEQYF. The chain carries TRBV6-6 and TRBJ2-7, with 9 bases that match TRBD1. V lost 7 bases to trimming and J lost 3 bases; unmatched junction nucleotides: 10. This CDR3 has 15 residues. Germline assignment: CDR1 MNHNY and CDR2 SVGAGI (reference sequence).

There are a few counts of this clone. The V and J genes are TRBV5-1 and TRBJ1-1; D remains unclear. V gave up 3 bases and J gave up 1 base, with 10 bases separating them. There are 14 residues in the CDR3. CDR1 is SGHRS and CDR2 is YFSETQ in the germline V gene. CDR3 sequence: CASSSGGANTEAFF. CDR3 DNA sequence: TGCGCCAGCAGCTCTGGCGGAGCGAACACTGAAGCTTTCTTT.

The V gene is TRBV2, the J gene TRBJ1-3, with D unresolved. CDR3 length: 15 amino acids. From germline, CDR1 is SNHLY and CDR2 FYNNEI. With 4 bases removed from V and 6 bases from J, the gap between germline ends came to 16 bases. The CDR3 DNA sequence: TGTGCCAGCAGTGTTGACGGAGTAGTCGAAAACACCATATATTTT. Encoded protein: CASSVDGVVENTIYF.

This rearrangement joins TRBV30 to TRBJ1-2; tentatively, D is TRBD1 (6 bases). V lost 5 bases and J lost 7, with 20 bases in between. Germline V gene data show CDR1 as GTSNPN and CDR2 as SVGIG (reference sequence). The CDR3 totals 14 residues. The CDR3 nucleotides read TGTGCCTGGGCCACCCGGGGCAGGGGAAGTGGCTACACCTTC. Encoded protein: CAWATRGRGSGYTF.

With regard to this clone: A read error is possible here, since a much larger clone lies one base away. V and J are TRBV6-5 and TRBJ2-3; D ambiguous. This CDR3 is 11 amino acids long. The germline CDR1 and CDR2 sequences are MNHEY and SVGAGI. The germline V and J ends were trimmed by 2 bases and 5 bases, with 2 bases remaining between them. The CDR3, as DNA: TGTGCCAGCAGTTACATAGATACGCAGTATTTT. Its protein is CASSYIDTQYF.

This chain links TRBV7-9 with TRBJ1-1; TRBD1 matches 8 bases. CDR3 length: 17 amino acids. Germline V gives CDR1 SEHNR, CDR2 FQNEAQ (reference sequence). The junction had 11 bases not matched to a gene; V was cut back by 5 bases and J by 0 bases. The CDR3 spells CASSPGQGELMNTEAFF. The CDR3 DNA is TGTGCCAGCAGCCCAGGACAGGGAGAACTTATGAACACTGAAGCTTTCTTT.

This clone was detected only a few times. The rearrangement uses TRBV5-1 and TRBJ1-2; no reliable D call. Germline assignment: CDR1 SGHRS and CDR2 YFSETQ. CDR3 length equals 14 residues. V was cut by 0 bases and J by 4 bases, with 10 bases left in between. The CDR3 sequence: CASSLAPDGYGYTF. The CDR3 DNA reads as TGCGCCAGCAGCTTGGCCCCGGACGGCTATGGCTACACCTTC.

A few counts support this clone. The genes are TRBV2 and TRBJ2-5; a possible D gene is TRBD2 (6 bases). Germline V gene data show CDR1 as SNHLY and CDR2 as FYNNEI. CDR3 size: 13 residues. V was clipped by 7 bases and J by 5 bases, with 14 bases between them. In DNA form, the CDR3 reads TGTGCCAGCATCACCGGGGGATGGGAGACCCAGTACTTC. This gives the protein CASITGGWETQYF.

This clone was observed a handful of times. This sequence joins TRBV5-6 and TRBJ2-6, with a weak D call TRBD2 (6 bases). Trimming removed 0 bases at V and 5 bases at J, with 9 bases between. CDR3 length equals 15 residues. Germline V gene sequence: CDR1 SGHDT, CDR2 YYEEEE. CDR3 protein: CASSLAGGRANVLTF. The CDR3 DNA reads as TGTGCCAGCAGCTTGGCGGGCGGGAGGGCCAACGTCCTGACTTTC.

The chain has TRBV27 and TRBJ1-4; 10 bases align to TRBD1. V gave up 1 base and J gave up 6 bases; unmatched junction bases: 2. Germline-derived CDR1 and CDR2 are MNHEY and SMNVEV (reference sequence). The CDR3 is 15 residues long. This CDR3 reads CASSLWTGGDEKLFF. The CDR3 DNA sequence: TGTGCCAGCAGTTTATGGACAGGGGGAGATGAAAAACTGTTTTTT.

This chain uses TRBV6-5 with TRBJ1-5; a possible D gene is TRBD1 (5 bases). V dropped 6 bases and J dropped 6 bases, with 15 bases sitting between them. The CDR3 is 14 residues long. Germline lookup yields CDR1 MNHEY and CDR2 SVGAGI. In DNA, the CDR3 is TGTGCCAGCAGCCGACTCGCGGACACTCAGCCCCAGCATTTT. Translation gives CASSRLADTQPQHF.

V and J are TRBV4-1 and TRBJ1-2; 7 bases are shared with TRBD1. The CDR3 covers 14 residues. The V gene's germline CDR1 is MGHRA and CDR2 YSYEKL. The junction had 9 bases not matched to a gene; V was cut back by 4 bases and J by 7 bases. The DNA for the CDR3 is TGCGCCAGCAGCCGGGAAAGGGGGCAGGGTGGCTACACCTTC. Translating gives CASSRERGQGGYTF.

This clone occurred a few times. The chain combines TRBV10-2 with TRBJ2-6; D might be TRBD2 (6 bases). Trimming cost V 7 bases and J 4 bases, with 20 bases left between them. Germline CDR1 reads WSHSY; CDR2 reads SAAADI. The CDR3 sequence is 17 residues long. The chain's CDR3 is CASTPTRRVMGANVLTF. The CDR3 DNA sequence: TGCGCCAGCACCCCGACTAGAAGGGTTATGGGGGCCAACGTCCTGACTTTC.

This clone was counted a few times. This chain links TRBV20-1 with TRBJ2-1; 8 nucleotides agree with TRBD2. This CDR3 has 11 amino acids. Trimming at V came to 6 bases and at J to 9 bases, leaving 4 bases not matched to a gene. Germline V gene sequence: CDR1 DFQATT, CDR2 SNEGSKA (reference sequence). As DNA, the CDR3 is TGCAGTGCCGGGACTAGAAGTGAGCAGTTCTTC. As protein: CSAGTRSEQFF.

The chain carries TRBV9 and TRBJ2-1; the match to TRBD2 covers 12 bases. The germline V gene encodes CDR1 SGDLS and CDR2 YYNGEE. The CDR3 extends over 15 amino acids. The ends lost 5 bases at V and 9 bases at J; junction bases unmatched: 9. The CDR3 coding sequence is TGTGCCAGCAGTTTCCTAGCGGGGGGGCGCAGTGAGCAGTTCTTC. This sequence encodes CASSFLAGGRSEQFF.